The present T cell receptor (beta chain) was sequenced within a study of shared clonotypes between healthy human individuals (dated by TCRdb to about 2020). About the study as a whole: The cohort included a few men and a couple of women between 18 and 49 years of age. For each donor, three plates each were used for CD4 naive and CD4 memory, two plates were used for CD8 naive, and one plate was used for CD8 memory. To estimate repertoire size and how much clonotype sharing occurs between individuals, the study deeply sequenced the blood TCR repertoires of several healthy adults. Different laboratories and diverse techniques were used to prepare libraries and sequence TCR repertoires, to increase sequencing depth and limit assay-specific biases. Between about 0.94 and 8.9 billion PBMCs per donor were obtained by leukapheresis.

The donors were healthy, HIV-negative adults who had no recently reported acute infections or vaccinations. Every donor was a Caucasian adult living in Nashville, Tennessee, USA. CD4+ T cells were enriched by magnetic negative selection, after which naive cells were positively selected on CD45RA and the negative fraction was taken as the memory subset. Blood was collected by leukapheresis, and PBMCs were isolated by Ficoll-Histopaque density gradient centrifugation and then cryopreserved in liquid nitrogen vapor phase. Purity and quantity of every magnetically sorted T cell population were checked by analytical flow cytometry. From each sorted fraction, genomic DNA was isolated and quantified by UV absorbance on a Nanodrop 2000c. TCR CDR3 regions were amplified from genomic DNA by multiplex PCR using the deep immunoSEQ assay. Extracted genomic DNA from each cell subset was distributed evenly across all wells of several immunoSEQ 96-well plates, and each plate was treated as a replicate. For sorted subsets, 200 ng of genomic DNA, equivalent to some 30,000 T cell genomes, went into each replicate PCR. Purified libraries were quantified with a Qubit 3.0 fluorometer, sized on a Bioanalyzer 2100, and re-quantified with the KAPA Library Quantification kit. Every immunoSEQ 96-well plate was sequenced on a dedicated single-read 150-cycle Illumina NextSeq 550 flow cell. The paper's processing steps were these. Because only junctional sequences without quality scores were contained in the immunoSEQ output, filtering matching that applied to full-length reads could not be performed. To assign V/J genes and CDR3, sequences were annotated using PyIR, a Python wrapper for IgBLAST v1.9, with IMGT germline references. Reads with weak V/J assignments (E-value above 1e-6), missing CDR3, stop codons, out-of-frame junctions, or ambiguous translated residues were removed. V3J clonotypes were defined as sequences sharing an identical inferred V gene, J gene, and CDR3 amino acid sequence. To compute the percentage overlap between repertoires, the number of shared unique clonotypes was divided by the size of the smaller repertoire. Richness of each repertoire was evaluated using RTK rarefaction, the Chao1 estimator, and Recon v2.1 estimates of unobserved clonotypes. For all TCRbeta clonotypes obtained by the gDNA method from a handful of donors, generation probabilities were computed with OLGA. Held by TCRdb, this immuneACCESS table contains in-frame sequences only and omits some clones. Under half of the omission traces to an unresolved V gene where checked; the cause of the rest is unknown. The DNA was the basis for D and trimming; V, J and clone size are from that table. The sample data list over a million clones, and approximately 80% of these were observed just once. Around 0.6% of the sample goes to the ten largest clones.

This clone was seen at least ten times. Its antigen is not yet known. Base quality data are lacking; no much larger clone is found one base away. General conclusions and limits of the study: Higher generation probabilities were observed for clonotypes shared by all four sorted-subset donors than for non-shared clonotypes. Pairwise subsampling led to the expectation that sequencing depth would affect the degree of clonotype sharing among donors. Only blood was sampled, and tissue TCR repertoires likely differ from those in blood. Naive subsets generally had larger estimated clonotype richness than memory subsets did. Because the study included only a small number of donors, the genetic and exposure-history diversity represented was limited. When four donors were compared, the shared fraction of clonotypes was 5% to 6.5% for naive CD4, approximately 3.3% for naive CD8, about 2.5% for memory CD4, and 0.3% to 0.5% for memory CD8. Rarefaction of sorted-subset datasets indicated incomplete sequencing despite the large sequencing depth.

V is clipped by 8 bases and J by 8 bases, and the sequence between their germline boundaries is 15 bases long. From its cysteine to its phenylalanine, the CDR3 spans 11 amino acids. The kept DNA is CDR3 alone, 33 bases in frame from the first base. The germline V gene yields SQVTM for CDR1 and ANQGSEA for CDR2. The sequenced sample was memory CD4+ T cells from PBMCs. The sample's cell subset or site label is to be understood as: CD45RA-negative fraction. The sequence was collected from a man between 18 and 35 years old in good health. Some clones in this sample may be carry-over from other donors' samples. Rearrangement joined TRBV29-1 to TRBJ1-1; tentative D gene TRBD1, with 6 bases matching. This receptor has the CDR3 CSTLGQPEAFF. The DNA reads TGCAGCACCCTAGGACAGCCAGAAGCTTTCTTT. Joined to the reference TRBV29-1 and TRBJ1-1 proteins, this CDR3 gives the full variable domain: SAVISQKPSRDICQRGTSLTIQCQVDSQVTMMFWYRQQPGQSLTLIATANQGSEATYESGFVIDKFPISRPNLTFSTLTVSNMSPEDSSIYLCSTLGQPEAFFGQGTRLTVV.